Below, 13 T cell receptor beta chains from the same sample are listed, as sequenced in a study of blood T cell repertoires in COVID-19. Only in-frame clones appear in the TCRdb table, and some are missing; sequencing was by immunoSEQ multiplex PCR. The data hold approximately 190,000 clones, with nearly 90% observed a single time. Source material: peripheral blood. The source of these receptors is a woman aged 40 to 55 who had recovered from COVID-19.

The gene calls are TRBV5-1 and TRBJ2-2, with 10 bases aligning to TRBD1. Germline V lookup: CDR1 SGHRS, CDR2 YFSETQ. The CDR3 runs to 14 residues. V was clipped by 9 bases and J by 5 bases; unmatched bases: 7. The DNA of the CDR3 is TGCGCCACCCGACCGGGACAGGGGACCGGGGAGCTGTTTTTT. It codes for CATRPGQGTGELFF.

J is TRBJ1-4 and V is TRBV5-1, with D possibly being TRBD1 (5 bases). Germline-derived CDR1 and CDR2 are SGHRS and YFSETQ. The CDR3 length is 14 residues. The germline V and J ends were trimmed by 3 bases and 8 bases, with 14 bases remaining between them. Here the CDR3 DNA reads TGCGCCAGCAGCTGGACAAATGGGAAAGAAAAACTGTTTTTT. Amino acids: CASSWTNGKEKLFF.

V and J are TRBV5-4 and TRBJ1-2, with D possibly matching TRBD1 (6 bases). The V end was cut by 3 bases, the J end by 2 bases, with 17 bases between. Germline V gene data show CDR1 as SGHNT and CDR2 as YYREEE (reference sequence). This CDR3 spans 16 amino acids. The CDR3: CASSWGGPGSNYGYTF. CDR3 in DNA: TGTGCCAGCAGCTGGGGGGGCCCAGGGTCCAACTATGGCTACACCTTC.

V gene TRBV7-8 combines with J gene TRBJ1-2, with 9 positions matching TRBD1. The CDR3 loop spans 15 amino acids. The germline V gene has CDR1 SGHVS and CDR2 FQNEAQ. After removal of 5 bases from V and 4 bases from J, the junction contained 8 bases not matched to a gene. CDR3 sequence (DNA): TGTGCCAGCAGCCAAGGACAGGGGCAGGCCTATGGCTACACCTTC. It translates to CASSQGQGQAYGYTF.

This clone was counted once. This chain connects TRBV19 to TRBJ2-7, with 9 bases fitting TRBD1. Germline V gives CDR1 LNHDA, CDR2 SQIVND (reference sequence). Unmatched junction bases numbered 3, after V lost 3 bases and J lost 3 bases. The CDR3 totals 14 residues. CDR3 sequence: CASSIRDRVYEQYF. CDR3 DNA: TGTGCCAGTAGTATCCGGGACAGGGTCTACGAGCAGTACTTC.

The rearrangement links TRBV19 to TRBJ2-3; 7 nucleotides match TRBD2. Per germline, CDR1 LNHDA and CDR2 SQIVND (reference sequence). The V and J ends lost 5 bases and 4 bases, in that order; junction bases with no gene match: 9. There are 15 residues in the CDR3. The CDR3 region has the DNA TGTGCCAGTAGTCCTCGCGGGAGTAAGGCAGATACGCAGTATTTT. The encoded protein is CASSPRGSKADTQYF.

The chain carries TRBV28 and TRBJ1-6, with a weak D call TRBD1 (6 bases). V lost 6 bases and J 7 bases, leaving 16 bases between the germline ends. CDR1 is MDHEN, CDR2 SYDVKM, per germline. This CDR3 is 15 amino acids long. CDR3 residues: CASSPPQGENSPLHF. The CDR3 coding sequence is TGTGCCAGCAGCCCCCCACAGGGCGAGAATTCACCCCTCCACTTT.

The V and J genes are TRBV14 and TRBJ2-3, with 8 nucleotides matching TRBD2. The CDR3 consists of 13 residues. V was pared by 4 bases and J by 8 bases, with 5 bases of the junction left unmatched. Germline-derived CDR1 and CDR2 are SGHDN and FVKESK. CDR3 bases: TGTGCCAGCAGCCCTGGGACTAGGGGTACGCAGTATTTT. Its protein is CASSPGTRGTQYF.

The chain couples TRBV5-1 to TRBJ2-1, with D possibly TRBD1 on 5 matching bases. Germline-derived CDR1 and CDR2 are SGHRS and YFSETQ. V was pared by 0 bases and J by 5 bases, with 18 bases between. This CDR3 is built from 17 residues. The CDR3 sequence: CASSLATESLRNNEQFF. Here the CDR3 DNA reads TGCGCCAGCAGCTTGGCGACAGAAAGTCTAAGAAACAATGAGCAGTTCTTC.

The chain uses TRBV11-1 and TRBJ2-1; 10 bases align to TRBD1. CDR1 is SGHAT, CDR2 FQDESV, per germline (reference sequence). CDR3 size: 15 residues. Trimming removed 6 bases from V and 8 bases from J; junction bases left unmatched: 10. DNA for the CDR3: TGTGCCAGCAGTCCTCCGGGACAGGGGTTCTATGAGCAGTTCTTC. It encodes CASSPPGQGFYEQFF.

J is TRBJ2-5 and V is TRBV19; perhaps TRBD1 as D (6 bases). Trimming left V 6 bases short and J 5 bases short, with 13 bases between. The CDR3 is made up of 13 amino acids. Looked up from germline, CDR1 is LNHDA and CDR2 is SQIVND (reference sequence). CDR3 DNA: TGTGCCAGTAGACAGGGTTGGAAGGAGACCCAGTACTTC. Translated, it gives CASRQGWKETQYF.

This clone was recorded only once. The chain uses TRBV2 and TRBJ1-1; D call uncertain. Germline V gene data show CDR1 as SNHLY and CDR2 as FYNNEI. V lost 4 bases, J lost 7 bases, and 19 bases lay in between. This CDR3 has 15 residues. In DNA form, the CDR3 reads TGTGCCAGCAGTGTAGGAGGCCCAACAATTAATGAAGCTTTCTTT. It encodes CASSVGGPTINEAFF.

This chain links TRBV7-9 with TRBJ2-7, with D possibly TRBD2 on 6 matching bases. Germline V gene sequence: CDR1 SEHNR, CDR2 FQNEAQ (reference sequence). V lost 6 bases and J lost 3, with 9 bases in between. The CDR3 runs 12 residues. CDR3 sequence: CASRRDGYEQYF. CDR3 nucleotide sequence: TGTGCCAGCAGGCGGGACGGCTACGAGCAGTACTTC. Supplemented by reference TRBV7-9 and TRBJ2-7, the full variable domain reads DTGVSQNPRHKITKRGQNVTFRCDPISEHNRLYWYRQTLGQGPEFLTYFQNEAQLEKSRLLSDRFSAERPKGSFSTLEIQRTEQGDSAMYLCASRRDGYEQYFGPGTRLTVT.